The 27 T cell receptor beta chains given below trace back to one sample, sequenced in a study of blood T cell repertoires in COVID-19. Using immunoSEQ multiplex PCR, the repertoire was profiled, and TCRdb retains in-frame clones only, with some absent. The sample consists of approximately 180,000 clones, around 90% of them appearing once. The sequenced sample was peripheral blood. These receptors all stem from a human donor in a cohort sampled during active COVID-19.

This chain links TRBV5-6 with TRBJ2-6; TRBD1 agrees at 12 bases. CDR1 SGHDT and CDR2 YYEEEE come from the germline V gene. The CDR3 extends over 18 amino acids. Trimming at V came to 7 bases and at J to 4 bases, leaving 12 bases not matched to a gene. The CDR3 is CASGYPGTGGDGANVLTF. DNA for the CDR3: TGTGCCAGCGGATACCCCGGGACAGGGGGCGACGGGGCCAACGTCCTGACTTTC.

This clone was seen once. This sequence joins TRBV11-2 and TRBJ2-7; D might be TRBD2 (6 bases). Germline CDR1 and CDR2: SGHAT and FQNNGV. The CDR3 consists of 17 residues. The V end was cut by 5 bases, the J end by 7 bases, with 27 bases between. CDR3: CASSVNSLGTGGEEQYF. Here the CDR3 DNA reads TGTGCCAGCAGCGTCAACAGTCTTGGGACTGGGGGTGAAGAGCAGTACTTC.

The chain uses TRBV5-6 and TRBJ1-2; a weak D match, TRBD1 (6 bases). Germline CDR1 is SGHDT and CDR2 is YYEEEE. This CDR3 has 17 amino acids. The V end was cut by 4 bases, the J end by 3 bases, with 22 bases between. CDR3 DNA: TGTGCCAGCAGCCCCCCGGGGGGCGCCGGCCTGGACTATGGCTACACCTTC. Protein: CASSPPGGAGLDYGYTF.

CDR3 nucleotides: TGTGCCAGCAGCCACCGGAGGGGCGCTCAGTCCGGGGAGCTGTTTTTT. Protein sequence: CASSHRRGAQSGELFF. The gene calls are TRBV5-6 and TRBJ2-2, with D possibly being TRBD2 (6 bases). The CDR3 is made up of 16 amino acids. Per germline, CDR1 SGHDT and CDR2 YYEEEE. V was clipped by 4 bases and J by 6 bases, with 19 bases between them.

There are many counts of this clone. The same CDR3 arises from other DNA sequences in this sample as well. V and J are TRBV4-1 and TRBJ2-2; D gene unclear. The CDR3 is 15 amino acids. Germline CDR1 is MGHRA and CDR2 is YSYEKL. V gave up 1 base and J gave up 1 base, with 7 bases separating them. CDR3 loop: CASSQGQVNTGELFF. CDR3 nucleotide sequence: TGCGCCAGCAGCCAAGGGCAGGTGAACACCGGGGAGCTGTTTTTT.

The CDR3, as DNA: TGTGCCAGCAGCGCCGGGACAGGGACTACCTACGAGCAGTACTTC. Translation: CASSAGTGTTYEQYF. The chain uses TRBV9 and TRBJ2-7; 9 bases match TRBD1. The CDR3 runs to 15 residues. Germline loops: CDR1 SGDLS, CDR2 YYNGEE. V was pared by 3 bases and J by 2 bases, with 6 bases of the junction left unmatched.

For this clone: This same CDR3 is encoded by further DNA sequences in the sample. Here the CDR3 DNA reads TGTGCCAGCAGCTTACAGGGGAGTACAGATACGCAGTATTTT. Its translation: CASSLQGSTDTQYF. V is TRBV7-9 and J is TRBJ2-3, with D maybe TRBD1 (6 bases). The CDR3 covers 14 residues. Trimming shortened V by 2 bases and J by 3 bases, and 9 bases separated the two germline ends. CDR1 and CDR2 (germline): SEHNR, FQNEAQ (reference sequence).

CDR3 region: CAISPEAGLAGEMGGPGELFF. The DNA of the CDR3 is TGTGCCATCAGTCCCGAGGCGGGACTAGCGGGAGAAATGGGCGGACCCGGGGAGCTGTTTTTT. J is TRBJ2-2 and V is TRBV10-3, with 14 bases that match TRBD2. In germline, CDR1 is ENHRY, CDR2 SYGVKD. This CDR3 region has 21 residues. With 5 bases clipped from V and 6 bases from J, the junction kept 20 bases outside the gene matches.

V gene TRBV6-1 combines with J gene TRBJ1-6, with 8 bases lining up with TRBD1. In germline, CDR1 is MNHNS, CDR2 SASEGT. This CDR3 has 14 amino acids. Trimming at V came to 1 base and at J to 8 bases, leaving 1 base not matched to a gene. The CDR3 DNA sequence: TGTGCCAGCAGTGAAGGGGACAGGTATTCACCCCTCCACTTT. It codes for CASSEGDRYSPLHF.

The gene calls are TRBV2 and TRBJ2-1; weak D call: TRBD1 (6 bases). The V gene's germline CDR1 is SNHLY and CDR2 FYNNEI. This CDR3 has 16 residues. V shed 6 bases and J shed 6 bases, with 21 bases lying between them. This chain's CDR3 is CASSPPGTPKGNEQFF. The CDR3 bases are TGTGCCAGCAGCCCCCCCGGGACACCCAAGGGCAATGAGCAGTTCTTC. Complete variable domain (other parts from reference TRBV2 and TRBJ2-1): EPEVTQTPSHQVTQMGQEVILRCVPISNHLYFYWYRQILGQKVEFLVSFYNNEISEKSEIFDDQFSVERPDGSNFTLKIRSTKLEDSAMYFCASSPPGTPKGNEQFFGPGTRLTVL.

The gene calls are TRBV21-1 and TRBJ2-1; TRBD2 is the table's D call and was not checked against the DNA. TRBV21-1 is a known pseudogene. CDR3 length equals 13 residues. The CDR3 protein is CASTAANYNEQFF. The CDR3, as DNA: TGTGCCAGCACCGCGGCCAATTACAATGAGCAGTTCTTC.

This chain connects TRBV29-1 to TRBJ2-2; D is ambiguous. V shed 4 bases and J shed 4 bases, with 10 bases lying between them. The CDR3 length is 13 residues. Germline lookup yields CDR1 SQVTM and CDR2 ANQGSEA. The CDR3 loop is CSVGLSGTGELFF. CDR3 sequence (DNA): TGCAGCGTTGGCCTTTCGGGCACCGGGGAGCTGTTTTTT.

In DNA, the CDR3 is TGTGCCAGCAGCTTAGTAGGACAGTTCAGCACAGATACGCAGTATTTT. This codes for CASSLVGQFSTDTQYF. J is TRBJ2-3 and V is TRBV7-6; D perhaps matches TRBD1 (6 bases). Between the trimmed V and J ends, which lost 1 base and 0 bases, there was a span of 11 bases. In germline, CDR1 is SGHVS, CDR2 FNYEAQ. CDR3 length: 16 residues.

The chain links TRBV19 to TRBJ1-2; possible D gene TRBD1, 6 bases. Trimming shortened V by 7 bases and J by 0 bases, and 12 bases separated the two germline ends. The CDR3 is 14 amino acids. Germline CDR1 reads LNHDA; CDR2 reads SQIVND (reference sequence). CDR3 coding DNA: TGTGCCAGTACCAGGGACACCACTAACTATGGCTACACCTTC. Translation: CASTRDTTNYGYTF.

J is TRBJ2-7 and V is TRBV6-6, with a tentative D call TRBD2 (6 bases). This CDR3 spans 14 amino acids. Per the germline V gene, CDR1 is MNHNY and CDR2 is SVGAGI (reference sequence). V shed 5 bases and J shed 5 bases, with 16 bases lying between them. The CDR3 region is CASSMLGDLDEQYF. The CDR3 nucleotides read TGTGCCAGCAGTATGCTAGGGGACTTGGACGAGCAGTACTTC.

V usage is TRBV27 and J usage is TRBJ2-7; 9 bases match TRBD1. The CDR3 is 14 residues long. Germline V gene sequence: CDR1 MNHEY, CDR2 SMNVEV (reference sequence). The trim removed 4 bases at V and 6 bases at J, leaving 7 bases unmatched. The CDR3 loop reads CASSSPGQGVEQYF. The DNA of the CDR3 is TGTGCCAGCAGTTCCCCGGGACAGGGCGTCGAGCAGTACTTC.

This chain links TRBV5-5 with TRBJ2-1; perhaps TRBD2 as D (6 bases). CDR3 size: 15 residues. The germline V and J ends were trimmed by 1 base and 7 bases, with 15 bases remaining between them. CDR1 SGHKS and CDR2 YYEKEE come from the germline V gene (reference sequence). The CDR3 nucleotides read TGTGCCAGCAGCTTGTACGGGGGAAGGATGAATGAGCAGTTCTTC. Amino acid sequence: CASSLYGGRMNEQFF.

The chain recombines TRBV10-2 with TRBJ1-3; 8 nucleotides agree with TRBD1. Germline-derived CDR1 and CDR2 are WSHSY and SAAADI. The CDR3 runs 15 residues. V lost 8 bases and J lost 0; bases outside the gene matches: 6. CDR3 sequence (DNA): TGCGCCAGCTTGGACAGGGCCCGCTCTGGAAACACCATATATTTT. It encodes CASLDRARSGNTIYF.

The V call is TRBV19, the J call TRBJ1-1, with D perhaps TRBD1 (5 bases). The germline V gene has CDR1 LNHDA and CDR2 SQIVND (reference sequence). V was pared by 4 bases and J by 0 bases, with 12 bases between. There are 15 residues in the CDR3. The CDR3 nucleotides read TGTGCCAGTAGTACCCCGGGACTCTTGAACACTGAAGCTTTCTTT. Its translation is CASSTPGLLNTEAFF. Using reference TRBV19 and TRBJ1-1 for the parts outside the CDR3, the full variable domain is DGGITQSPKYLFRKEGQNVTLSCEQNLNHDAMYWYRQDPGQGLRLIYYSQIVNDFQKGDIAEGYSVSREKKESFPLTVTSAQKNPTAFYLCASSTPGLLNTEAFFGQGTRLTVV.

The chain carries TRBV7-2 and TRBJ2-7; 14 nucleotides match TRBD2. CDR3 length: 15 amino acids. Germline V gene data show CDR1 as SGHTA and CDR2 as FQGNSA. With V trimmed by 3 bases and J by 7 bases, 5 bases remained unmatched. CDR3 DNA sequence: TGTGCCAGCAGCTTGACTAGCGGGAGGGCGGGGGAGCAGTACTTC. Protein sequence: CASSLTSGRAGEQYF.

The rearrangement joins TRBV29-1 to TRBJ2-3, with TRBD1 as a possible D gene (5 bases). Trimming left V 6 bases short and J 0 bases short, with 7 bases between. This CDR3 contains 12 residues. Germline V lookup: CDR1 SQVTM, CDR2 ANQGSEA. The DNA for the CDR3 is TGCAGCGTGGACACTAGCACAGATACGCAGTATTTT. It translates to CSVDTSTDTQYF.

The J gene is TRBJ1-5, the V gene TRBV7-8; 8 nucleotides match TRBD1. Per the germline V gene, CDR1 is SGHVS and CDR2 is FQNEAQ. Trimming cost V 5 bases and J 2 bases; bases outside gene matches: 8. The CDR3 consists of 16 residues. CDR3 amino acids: CASSPTGGRGNQPQHF. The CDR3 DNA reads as TGTGCCAGCAGCCCAACAGGGGGACGAGGCAATCAGCCCCAGCATTTT. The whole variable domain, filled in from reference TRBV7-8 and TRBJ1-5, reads GAGVSQSPRYKVAKRGQDVALRCDPISGHVSLFWYQQALGQGPEFLTYFQNEAQLDKSGLPSDRFFAERPEGSVSTLKIQRTQQEDSAVYLCASSPTGGRGNQPQHFGDGTRLSIL.

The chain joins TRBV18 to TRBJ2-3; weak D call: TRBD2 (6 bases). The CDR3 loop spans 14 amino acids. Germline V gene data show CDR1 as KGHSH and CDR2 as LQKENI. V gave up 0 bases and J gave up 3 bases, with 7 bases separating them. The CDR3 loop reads CASSPPAGTDTQYF. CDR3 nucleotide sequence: TGTGCCAGCTCACCACCGGCGGGAACAGATACGCAGTATTTT.

The CDR3 here is CASSDWTGESNQPQHF. DNA for the CDR3: TGTGCCAGCAGTGACTGGACAGGGGAGAGCAATCAGCCCCAGCATTTT. This chain uses TRBV6-4 with TRBJ1-5; 9 nucleotides line up with TRBD1. This CDR3 region has 16 residues. Germline V gives CDR1 MRHNA, CDR2 SNTAGT. J lost 1 base, V lost 1 base, and 2 bases had no gene match.

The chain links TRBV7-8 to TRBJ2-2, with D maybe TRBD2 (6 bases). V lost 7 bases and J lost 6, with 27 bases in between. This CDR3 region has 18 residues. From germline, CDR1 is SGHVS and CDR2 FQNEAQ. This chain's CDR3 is CASTPGSRERLPAGELFF. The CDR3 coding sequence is TGTGCCAGCACCCCCGGGTCGCGGGAACGATTACCAGCCGGGGAGCTGTTTTTT.

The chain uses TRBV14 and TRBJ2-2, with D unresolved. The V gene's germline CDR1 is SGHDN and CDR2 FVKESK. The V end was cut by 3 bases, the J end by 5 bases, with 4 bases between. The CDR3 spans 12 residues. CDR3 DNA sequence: TGTGCCAGCAGCCAGCGTACCGGGGAGCTGTTTTTT. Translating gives CASSQRTGELFF.

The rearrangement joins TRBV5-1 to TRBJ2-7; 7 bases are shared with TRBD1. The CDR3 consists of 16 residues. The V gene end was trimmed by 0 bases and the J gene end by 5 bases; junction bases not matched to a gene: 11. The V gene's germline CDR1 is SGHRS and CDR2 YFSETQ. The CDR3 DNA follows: TGCGCCAGCAGCTTGGACGGCCCGGGACAGAAGGACGAGCAGTACTTC. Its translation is CASSLDGPGQKDEQYF.